What follows is one T cell receptor (beta chain) and its context. Its target is not known. This sample is drawn from a study of OX40 agonist ivuxolimab in advanced cancers. Findings of the study overall: Among the nonresponders, some also had low normalized T-cell clonal expansion. Partial responders at 0.1-3.0 mg/kg showed near-lowest clonal expansion. Specificity for antigen went undetermined in the expanded peripheral T cells.

Assay used: immunoSEQ multiplex PCR; TCRdb lists only in-frame clones, some missing. The sample yields fewer than 4,500 clones, roughly 79% seen once. CDR1 SGDLS and CDR2 YYNGEE come from the germline V gene. The length of the CDR3 is 13 residues. V was cut by 0 bases and J by 1 base, with 4 bases left in between. The chain carries TRBV9 and TRBJ1-1; D not certain. The sequences come from CD4+ or CD8+ T cells sorted from blood, collected in a trial of the OX40 agonist ivuxolimab. This sequence originates from an adult with an advanced solid tumor such as melanoma, head and neck, liver or kidney cancer. CDR3 in amino acids: CASSVGANTEAFF. The CDR3 DNA reads as TGTGCCAGCAGCGTAGGGGCGAACACTGAAGCTTTCTTT.